The 30 T cell receptor beta chains reported below all come from one sample, sequenced in a study of OX40 agonist ivuxolimab in advanced cancers. Sequenced by immunoSEQ multiplex PCR; TCRdb stores in-frame clones only, minus some. The profile covers 22,000 or so clones, with roughly four fifths appearing a single time and about a sixth taken by the ten largest. The material sequenced was CD4+ or CD8+ T cells sorted from blood, taken in a trial of the OX40 agonist ivuxolimab. The source of these receptors is an adult with an advanced solid tumor such as melanoma, head and neck, liver or kidney cancer.

The chain couples TRBV11-2 to TRBJ2-1, with a tentative D call TRBD2 (5 bases). Deletions cut 0 bases from V and 13 bases from J, with 10 bases between. The CDR3 is 12 amino acids. CDR1 and CDR2 from the germline V gene are SGHAT and FQNNGV. The CDR3 DNA reads as TGTGCCAGCAGCTTAGATGGCGGGTCCCAGTTCTTC. Its protein product is CASSLDGGSQFF. Variable domain in full (rest from reference TRBV11-2 and TRBJ2-1): EAGVAQSPRYKIIEKRQSVAFWCNPISGHATLYWYQQILGQGPKLLIQFQNNGVVDDSQLPKDRFSAERLKGVDSTLKIQPAKLEDSAVYLCASSLDGGSQFFGPGTRLTVL.

This chain joins TRBV7-3 and TRBJ2-5; D ambiguous. CDR3 length equals 13 residues. V lost 5 bases to trimming and J lost 5 bases, with 12 bases between them. Germline CDR1 reads SGHTA; CDR2 reads FQGTGA. The CDR3 protein is CASSNPGSETQYF. CDR3 bases: TGTGCCAGCAGCAACCCAGGAAGCGAGACCCAGTACTTC.

This clone is a singleton in its sample. The chain carries TRBV19 and TRBJ1-2; D not resolved. Per germline, CDR1 LNHDA and CDR2 SQIVND (reference sequence). The V end lost 3 bases, the J end lost 7 bases, and 21 bases lay between the germline ends. CDR3 length equals 16 residues. The CDR3 coding sequence is TGTGCCAGTAGTATTCGGGAGACGGCCGCTGGTAGTGGCTACACCTTC. It is translated as CASSIRETAAGSGYTF. The entire variable domain, with the rest obtained from reference TRBV19 and TRBJ1-2, is as follows: DGGITQSPKYLFRKEGQNVTLSCEQNLNHDAMYWYRQDPGQGLRLIYYSQIVNDFQKGDIAEGYSVSREKKESFPLTVTSAQKNPTAFYLCASSIRETAAGSGYTFGSGTRLTVV.

This clone was seen once. At one end the junction does not follow the germline gene, possibly because of a read error. Within the sample, other DNA sequences also encode this same CDR3. The gene calls are TRBV19 and TRBJ1-1, with a possible D match to TRBD1 (5 bases). The CDR3 consists of 12 residues. Germline CDR1 and CDR2: LNHDA and SQIVND (reference sequence). The CDR3 DNA follows: TGTGCCACCGGGAGGGACGACGTTGAAGCCTTCTTT. Translating it yields CATGRDDVEAFF. Supplemented by reference TRBV19 and TRBJ1-1, the full variable domain reads DGGITQSPKYLFRKEGQNVTLSCEQNLNHDAMYWYRQDPGQGLRLIYYSQIVNDFQKGDIAEGYSVSREKKESFPLTVTSAQKNPTAFYLCATGRDDVEAFFGQGTRLTVV.

The chain links TRBV7-2 to TRBJ1-3, with 7 bases aligning to TRBD1. This CDR3 region has 16 residues. Trimming removed 5 bases from V and 0 bases from J; junction bases left unmatched: 7. The V gene's germline CDR1 is SGHTA and CDR2 FQGNSA. CDR3 in DNA: TGTGCCAGCAGCCCCCGGGACAGCCTCTCTGGAAACACCATATATTTT. Translation: CASSPRDSLSGNTIYF.

The rearrangement links TRBV5-6 to TRBJ2-7, with 9 bases fitting TRBD1. The CDR3 spans 14 residues. V gave up 0 bases and J gave up 5 bases; unmatched junction bases: 3. Germline V gene lookup returns CDR1 SGHDT and CDR2 YYEEEE. CDR3 DNA: TGTGCCAGCAGCTTGGGACAGGGGGGACACGAGCAGTACTTC. This encodes CASSLGQGGHEQYF. Variable domain in full (rest from reference TRBV5-6 and TRBJ2-7): DAGVTQSPTHLIKTRGQQVTLRCSPKSGHDTVSWYQQALGQGPQFIFQYYEEEERQRGNFPDRFSGHQFPNYSSELNVNALLLGDSALYLCASSLGQGGHEQYFGPGTRLTVT.

The chain joins TRBV7-2 to TRBJ2-7, with D unresolved. The germline V and J ends were trimmed by 4 bases and 5 bases, with 12 bases remaining between them. Germline CDR1 SGHTA, CDR2 FQGNSA. The CDR3 has 13 residues. CDR3 sequence reads: CASSSTGFHEQYF. CDR3 bases: TGTGCCAGCAGCTCCACCGGCTTTCACGAGCAGTACTTC.

The chain links TRBV28 to TRBJ2-5; either TRBD1 or TRBD2 may fit D (6 bases each). The V end was cut by 3 bases, the J end by 5 bases, with 19 bases between. The CDR3 is 16 amino acids. CDR1 is MDHEN, CDR2 SYDVKM, per germline. This CDR3 is CASSFSDGGQWETQYF. CDR3 in DNA: TGTGCCAGCAGTTTCTCTGATGGGGGGCAGTGGGAGACCCAGTACTTC.

J is TRBJ2-7 and V is TRBV18; a possible D gene is TRBD2 (5 bases). Germline CDR1 KGHSH, CDR2 LQKENI. There are 15 residues in the CDR3. Trimming stripped 7 bases from V and 3 bases from J, with 19 bases between. The CDR3 DNA follows: TGTGCCAGCTTCGGACTTTCCTTGTCAGGCTACGAGCAGTACTTC. It translates to CASFGLSLSGYEQYF.

The V call is TRBV20-1, the J call TRBJ1-4, with a weak D call TRBD1 (5 bases). The CDR3 spans 11 residues. The germline CDR1 and CDR2 sequences are DFQATT and SNEGSKA (reference sequence). CDR3 bases: TGCGAGGGGCGGGCTAATGAAAAACTGTTTTTT. Amino acid sequence: CEGRANEKLFF.

V and J are TRBV5-1 and TRBJ2-1; D not resolved. The CDR3 extends over 12 amino acids. The V and J ends lost 5 bases and 6 bases respectively, with 9 bases between them. Germline V CDR1 and CDR2: SGHRS, YFSETQ. The CDR3 protein is CASSMRPNEQFF. The CDR3 DNA is TGCGCCAGCAGTATGAGGCCCAATGAGCAGTTCTTC.

The chain couples TRBV6-1 to TRBJ1-5; D gene unclear. The CDR3 runs to 17 residues. Trimming shortened V by 4 bases and J by 2 bases, and 18 bases separated the two germline ends. CDR1 is MNHNS and CDR2 is SASEGT in the germline V gene. The CDR3 DNA reads as TGTGCCAGCAGTGCCGCAATGGGTGTGCAACGCAATCAGCCCCAGCATTTT. Its protein product is CASSAAMGVQRNQPQHF.

The CDR3 sequence: CASSIGDSTDTQYF. CDR3 bases: TGTGCCAGTAGTATAGGGGACAGCACAGATACGCAGTATTTT. The rearrangement joins TRBV19 to TRBJ2-3; D assignment may be TRBD1 or TRBD2 (5 bases each). Germline CDR1 and CDR2: LNHDA and SQIVND (reference sequence). This CDR3 has 14 residues. The germline V and J ends were trimmed by 1 base and 0 bases, with 5 bases remaining between them.

In this sample, this clone turned up once. The chain combines TRBV6-6 with TRBJ2-7; 9 positions match TRBD2. Germline assignment: CDR1 MNHNY and CDR2 SVGAGI (reference sequence). The CDR3 totals 15 residues. V trimming: 4 bases; J trimming: 2 bases; junction bases outside the gene matches: 6. The DNA of the CDR3 is TGTGCCAGCAGTTTGACTAGCGGTCCAGCCTACGAGCAGTACTTC. Its translation is CASSLTSGPAYEQYF.

The chain couples TRBV23-1 to TRBJ1-1, with D unclear. TRBV23-1 is placed among ORFs of uncertain function. The CDR3 length is 11 residues. Trimming took off 6 bases at V and 10 bases at J, with 12 bases between the two ends. CDR3 nucleotide sequence: TGCGCCAGCAGCCGCCGGTTGGGAGCTTTCTTT. It specifies CASSRRLGAFF.

This clone was counted only a few times. The chain joins TRBV6-4 to TRBJ2-3, with TRBD2 identical over 9 bases. The CDR3 has 16 residues. With V trimmed by 0 bases and J by 0 bases, 1 base remained unmatched. Germline V gene sequence: CDR1 MRHNA, CDR2 SNTAGT. The CDR3, as DNA: TGTGCCAGCAGTGACTCAGCGGGGGGCAGCACAGATACGCAGTATTTT. Residues: CASSDSAGGSTDTQYF.

The chain is built from TRBV6-5 and TRBJ2-1, with D possibly called TRBD1 or TRBD2 (5 bases each). Trimming cost V 6 bases and J 10 bases, with 16 bases left between them. The germline V gene encodes CDR1 MNHEY and CDR2 SVGAGI. The CDR3 loop spans 13 amino acids. Here the CDR3 reads CASSPQSGGEQFF. The CDR3 DNA reads TGTGCCAGCAGCCCCCAGAGTGGGGGAGAGCAGTTCTTC.

The rearrangement uses TRBV18 and TRBJ2-7, with D perhaps TRBD2 (6 bases). V lost 5 bases to trimming and J lost 2 bases, with 13 bases between them. Germline CDR1 KGHSH, CDR2 LQKENI. This CDR3 has 14 residues. The CDR3 is CASSGLGEAYEQYF. The CDR3 bases are TGTGCCAGCTCAGGCTTAGGGGAGGCCTACGAGCAGTACTTC. The full variable domain, completed using reference TRBV18 and TRBJ2-7, is NAGVMQNPRHLVRRRGQEARLRCSPMKGHSHVYWYRQLPEEGLKFMVYLQKENIIDESGMPKERFSAEFPKEGPSILRIQQVVRGDSAAYFCASSGLGEAYEQYFGPGTRLTVT.

This clone was picked up one time. The chain uses TRBV19 and TRBJ2-1; 7 bases fit TRBD2. CDR1 and CDR2 from the germline V gene are LNHDA and SQIVND (reference sequence). This CDR3 has 14 amino acids. Germline trimming cut 3 bases from V and 4 bases from J; bases unmatched to any gene: 3. CDR3 sequence: CASSILAVYNEQFF. The CDR3 DNA sequence: TGTGCCAGTAGTATCCTAGCGGTTTACAATGAGCAGTTCTTC.

V is TRBV10-3 and J is TRBJ1-1; 7 bases map to TRBD1. CDR1 is ENHRY, CDR2 SYGVKD, per germline. Germline trimming cut 0 bases from V and 11 bases from J; bases unmatched to any gene: 6. The CDR3 covers 13 residues. CDR3 DNA sequence: TGTGCCATCAGTGAGTCGACAGGACAGGAGGCTTTCTTT. Translating gives CAISESTGQEAFF.

The chain joins TRBV7-2 to TRBJ1-5; a possible D gene is TRBD1 (5 bases). The length of the CDR3 is 15 residues. Trimming removed 1 base from V and 2 bases from J, with 9 bases in between. CDR1 SGHTA and CDR2 FQGNSA come from the germline V gene. The CDR3 is CASSLEGIGNQPQHF. Written as DNA, the CDR3 is TGTGCCAGCAGCTTAGAGGGGATTGGCAATCAGCCCCAGCATTTT.

The rearrangement links TRBV19 to TRBJ2-1; the D is unclear. Between the trimmed V and J ends, which lost 5 bases and 4 bases, there was a span of 18 bases. The germline V gene has CDR1 LNHDA and CDR2 SQIVND (reference sequence). This CDR3 comprises 16 residues. CDR3 amino acids: CASSLLRAVKYNEQFF. The CDR3 DNA sequence: TGTGCCAGTAGTCTTTTAAGGGCCGTTAAGTACAATGAGCAGTTCTTC. The full variable domain, with the rest looked up from reference TRBV19 and TRBJ2-1, is DGGITQSPKYLFRKEGQNVTLSCEQNLNHDAMYWYRQDPGQGLRLIYYSQIVNDFQKGDIAEGYSVSREKKESFPLTVTSAQKNPTAFYLCASSLLRAVKYNEQFFGPGTRLTVL.

This chain connects TRBV29-1 to TRBJ1-2; no reliable D call. The V gene's germline CDR1 is SQVTM and CDR2 ANQGSEA. V shed 0 bases and J shed 1 base, with 12 bases lying between them. CDR3 length equals 15 residues. CDR3 DNA: TGCAGCGTTGAAGATCGAGGAATGGGTAACTATGGCTACACCTTC. This gives the protein CSVEDRGMGNYGYTF.

This clone turned up a few times. Other DNA sequences in the same sample also yield this CDR3. The rearrangement links TRBV7-9 to TRBJ1-1; possible D gene TRBD1, 5 bases. Germline CDR1 SEHNR, CDR2 FQNEAQ (reference sequence). CDR3 size: 14 residues. V shed 1 base and J shed 0 bases, with 6 bases lying between them. CDR3 residues: CASSLGRVNTEAFF. DNA of the CDR3: TGTGCCAGCAGCTTAGGCAGGGTGAACACTGAAGCTTTCTTT.

The chain has TRBV18 and TRBJ2-7; TRBD2 agrees at 7 bases. This CDR3 contains 18 residues. Germline CDR1 and CDR2: KGHSH and LQKENI. Trimming cost V 6 bases and J 5 bases; bases outside gene matches: 22. The CDR3, as DNA: TGTGCCAGCTCGACGAAGCCCTTTCGGCGGGAGTCTCTCAACGAGCAGTACTTC. Its translation is CASSTKPFRRESLNEQYF.

This chain uses TRBV30 with TRBJ1-3; D gene unclear. The V gene lost 0 bases and the J gene lost 1 base, with 10 bases spanning the gap. The CDR3 is 15 amino acids. Germline-derived CDR1 and CDR2 are GTSNPN and SVGIG (reference sequence). CDR3 sequence: CAWSVKRISGNTIYF. The DNA for the CDR3 is TGTGCCTGGAGTGTAAAGAGGATATCTGGAAACACCATATATTTT.

The genes are TRBV7-6 and TRBJ1-2, with 11 bases identical to TRBD1. The germline gives CDR1 SGHVS, CDR2 FNYEAQ. J was trimmed by 6 bases and V by 3 bases; bases with no gene match: 21. CDR3 size: 20 residues. As DNA, the CDR3 is TGTGCCAGCAGCTTTTTATCAGGGGACAGGGGGTTTATTACTCAGGATGGCTACACCTTC. Protein: CASSFLSGDRGFITQDGYTF.

The chain links TRBV11-2 to TRBJ2-1; TRBD2 aligns across 12 bases. CDR3 size: 14 residues. The germline V gene encodes CDR1 SGHAT and CDR2 FQNNGV. V trimming: 3 bases; J trimming: 13 bases; junction bases outside the gene matches: 7. The CDR3: CASSLTSGSWKQFF. In DNA form, the CDR3 reads TGTGCCAGCAGCTTGACTAGCGGGAGTTGGAAACAGTTCTTC.

This clone was detected only a few times. At one end, the junction sequence differs from germline, possibly due to a read error. Other DNA sequences in this specimen translate into the identical CDR3. The V and J genes are TRBV5-4 and TRBJ1-2; a possible D gene is TRBD1 (5 bases). Germline values: CDR1 SGHNT, CDR2 YYREEE (reference sequence). The CDR3 extends over 13 amino acids. CDR3 coding DNA: TGCGCCAGCAGCCAAGAGGGGAACTATGGCTACACCTTC. This codes for CASSQEGNYGYTF.

The chain links TRBV7-2 to TRBJ2-5; the D gene could be TRBD1 or TRBD2 (5 bases each). The CDR3 runs to 15 residues. CDR1 SGHTA and CDR2 FQGNSA come from the germline V gene. Trimming stripped 2 bases from V and 3 bases from J, with 13 bases between. CDR3 protein: CASSLLGLAEETQYF. The DNA of the CDR3 is TGTGCCAGCAGCTTACTGGGGCTAGCTGAAGAGACCCAGTACTTC.